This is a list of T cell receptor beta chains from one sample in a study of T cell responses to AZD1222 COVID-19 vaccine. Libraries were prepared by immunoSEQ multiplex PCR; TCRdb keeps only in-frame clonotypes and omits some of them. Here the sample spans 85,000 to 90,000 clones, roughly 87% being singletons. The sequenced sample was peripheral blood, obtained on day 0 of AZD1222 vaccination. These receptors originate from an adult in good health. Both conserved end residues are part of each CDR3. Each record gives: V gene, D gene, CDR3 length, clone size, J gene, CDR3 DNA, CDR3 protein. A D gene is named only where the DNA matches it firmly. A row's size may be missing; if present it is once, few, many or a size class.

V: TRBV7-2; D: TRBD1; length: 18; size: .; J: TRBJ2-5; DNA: TGTGCCAGCAGCTCGAACCGGGGCTGGACAGGGGCCGAAGAGACCCAGTACTTC; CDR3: CASSSNRGWTGAEETQYF
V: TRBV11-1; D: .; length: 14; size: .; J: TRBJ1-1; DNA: TGTGCCAGCAGCTTAAAGGGTCGGAACACTGAAGCTTTCTTT; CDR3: CASSLKGRNTEAFF
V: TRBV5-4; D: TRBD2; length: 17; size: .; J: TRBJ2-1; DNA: TGTGCCAGCAGCTTGGAGGTCGGGAGGGCCGCCAACAGTGAGCAGTTCTTC; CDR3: CASSLEVGRAANSEQFF
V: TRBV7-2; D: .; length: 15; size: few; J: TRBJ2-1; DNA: TGTGCCAGCAGTAGGGGGGGTCCCAGTAAAAATGAGCAGTTCTTC; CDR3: CASSRGGPSKNEQFF
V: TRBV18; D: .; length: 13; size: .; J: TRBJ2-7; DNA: TGTGCCAGCTCACGGCCCCCCAAAGACGAGCAGTACTTC; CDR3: CASSRPPKDEQYF
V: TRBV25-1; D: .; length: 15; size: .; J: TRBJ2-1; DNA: TGTGCCAGCAGTGAAAGGGGCCAGTGGGGCAATGAGCAGTTCTTC; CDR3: CASSERGQWGNEQFF
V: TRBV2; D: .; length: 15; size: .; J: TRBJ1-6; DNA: TGTGCCAGCGGTCAGGGGCGCTCCTATAATTCACCCCTCCACTTT; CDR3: CASGQGRSYNSPLHF
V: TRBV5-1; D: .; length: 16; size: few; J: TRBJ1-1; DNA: TGCGCCAGCAGCATAGAACTTCGCGGGCCGGACACTGAAGCTTTCTTT; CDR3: CASSIELRGPDTEAFF
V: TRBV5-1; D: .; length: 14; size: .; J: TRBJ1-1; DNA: TGCGCCAGCAGCTCTGGGACATTGAACACTGAAGCTTTCTTT; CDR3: CASSSGTLNTEAFF
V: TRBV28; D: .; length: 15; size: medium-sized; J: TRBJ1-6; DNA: TGTGCCAGCAGTCCAGGATTGGGCATTGAGTCACCCCTCCACTTT; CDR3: CASSPGLGIESPLHF
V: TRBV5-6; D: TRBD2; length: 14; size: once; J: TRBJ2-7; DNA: TGTGCCAGCAGCTTGGGACTAGCGGATTACGAGCAGTACTTC; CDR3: CASSLGLADYEQYF
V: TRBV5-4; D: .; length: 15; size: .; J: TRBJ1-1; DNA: TGTGCCAGCAACTACAGGGCGCGGAGGAACACTGAAGCTTTCTTT; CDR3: CASNYRARRNTEAFF
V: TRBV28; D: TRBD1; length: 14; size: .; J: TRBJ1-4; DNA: TGTGCCAGCAGTTACAGGGGGGGAAATGAAAAACTGTTTTTT; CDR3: CASSYRGGNEKLFF
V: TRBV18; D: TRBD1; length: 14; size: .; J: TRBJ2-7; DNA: TGTGCCAGCTCACCACCTACAGGGGGCTACGAGCAGTACTTC; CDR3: CASSPPTGGYEQYF
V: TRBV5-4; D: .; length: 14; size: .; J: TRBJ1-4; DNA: TGTGCCAGCACCCGGTGGGGTGCGGGTGAAAAACTGTTTTTT; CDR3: CASTRWGAGEKLFF
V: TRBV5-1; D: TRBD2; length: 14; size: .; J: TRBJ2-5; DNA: TGCGCCAGCAGCTTCGTCAGCGGGAGTGAGACCCAGTACTTC; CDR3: CASSFVSGSETQYF
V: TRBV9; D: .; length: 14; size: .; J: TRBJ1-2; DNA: TGTGCCAGCAGCCTCAAGAGACTTAACTATGGCTACACCTTC; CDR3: CASSLKRLNYGYTF
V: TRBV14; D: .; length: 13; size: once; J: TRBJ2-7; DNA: TGTGCCAGCAGCCAAGGACTGATCTACGAGCAGTACTTC; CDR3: CASSQGLIYEQYF
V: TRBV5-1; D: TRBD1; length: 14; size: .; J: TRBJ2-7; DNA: TGCGCCAGCACTGTGGGGACAGGGGGCCTCGAGCAGTACTTC; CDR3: CASTVGTGGLEQYF
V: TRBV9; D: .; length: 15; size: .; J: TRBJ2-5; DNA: TGTGCCAGCAGCGTTCAGGGGGGGTACCAAGAGACCCAGTACTTC; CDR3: CASSVQGGYQETQYF
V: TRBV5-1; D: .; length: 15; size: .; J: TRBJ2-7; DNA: TGCGCCAGCAGCTTGGCCCCGGGGAGCTCCTACGAGCAGTACTTC; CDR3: CASSLAPGSSYEQYF
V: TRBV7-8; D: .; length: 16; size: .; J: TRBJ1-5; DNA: TGTGCCAGCAGCTTAGCGCTGACAGGACGTGCGCAGCCCCAGCATTTT; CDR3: CASSLALTGRAQPQHF
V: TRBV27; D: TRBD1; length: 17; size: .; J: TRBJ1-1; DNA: TGTGCCAGCAGTTTTCGCCCCGGGACAGAAATGAACACTGAAGCTTTCTTT; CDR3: CASSFRPGTEMNTEAFF
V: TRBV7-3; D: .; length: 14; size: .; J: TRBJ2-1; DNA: TGTGCCAGCAGCTTATCGGGGTTCCGGGATGAGCAGTTCTTC; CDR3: CASSLSGFRDEQFF
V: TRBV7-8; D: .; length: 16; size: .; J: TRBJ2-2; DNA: TGTGCCAGCAGTCTAGGACTGGTCCGGGACACCGGGGAGCTGTTTTTT; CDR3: CASSLGLVRDTGELFF
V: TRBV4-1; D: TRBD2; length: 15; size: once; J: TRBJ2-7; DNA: TGCGCCAGCAGCCAAGAACTAGCGGTTACCTACGAGCAGTACTTC; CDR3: CASSQELAVTYEQYF
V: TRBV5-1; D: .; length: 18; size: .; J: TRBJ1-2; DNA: TGCGCCAGCAGCTTGGCTCCCATTGGGGATCAGGGTTCCTATGGCTACACCTTC; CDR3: CASSLAPIGDQGSYGYTF
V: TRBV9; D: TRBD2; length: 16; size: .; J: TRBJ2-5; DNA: TGTGCCAGCAGCGCAGGCCAGACTAGCGGGATAGAGACCCAGTACTTC; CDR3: CASSAGQTSGIETQYF
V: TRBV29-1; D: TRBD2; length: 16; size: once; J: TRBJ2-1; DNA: TGCAGCGTCGGGACTAGCGGGAGTCCTAACTACAATGAGCAGTTCTTC; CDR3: CSVGTSGSPNYNEQFF
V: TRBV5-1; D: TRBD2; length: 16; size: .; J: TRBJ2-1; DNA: TGCGCCAGCACCCTTGGTCCTAGCGGGAGTATGGATGAGCAGTTCTTC; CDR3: CASTLGPSGSMDEQFF
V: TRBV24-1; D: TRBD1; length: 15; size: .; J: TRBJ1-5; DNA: TGTGCCACCAGTGATGAGGGACAGCCCAATCAGCCCCAGCATTTT; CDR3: CATSDEGQPNQPQHF
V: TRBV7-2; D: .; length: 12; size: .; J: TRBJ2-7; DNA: TGTGCCAGCAGCCAGACTGGGGTCGAGCAGTACTTC; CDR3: CASSQTGVEQYF
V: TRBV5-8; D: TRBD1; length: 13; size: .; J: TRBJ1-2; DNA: TGTGCCAGCAGTTGGACAGGGAACTATGGCTACACCTTC; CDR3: CASSWTGNYGYTF
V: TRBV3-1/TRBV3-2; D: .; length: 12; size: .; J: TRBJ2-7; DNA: TGTGCCAGCAGCCAAGATTGGGGCGAGCAGTACTTC; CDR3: CASSQDWGEQYF
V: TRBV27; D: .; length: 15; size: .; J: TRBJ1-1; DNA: TGTGCCAGCAGTTTATCCGCGGGAGTGACCACTGAAGCTTTCTTT; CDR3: CASSLSAGVTTEAFF
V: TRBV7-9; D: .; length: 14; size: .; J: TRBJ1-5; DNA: TGTGCCAGCAGCTCCGTCGGTAGCAATCAGCCCCAGCATTTT; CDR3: CASSSVGSNQPQHF
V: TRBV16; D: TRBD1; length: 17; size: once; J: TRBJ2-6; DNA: TGTGCCAGCATCCCGGACAGGGGGACCTTTGGGGCCAACGTCCTGACTTTC; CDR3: CASIPDRGTFGANVLTF
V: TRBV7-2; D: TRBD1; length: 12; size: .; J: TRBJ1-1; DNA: TGTGCCAGCAGCTCAGGGACAGCTGAAGCTTTCTTT; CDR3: CASSSGTAEAFF
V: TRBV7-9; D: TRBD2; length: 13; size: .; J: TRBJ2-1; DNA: TGTGCCAGCAGCTTCTCGCGGGGGGATGAGCAGTTCTTC; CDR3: CASSFSRGDEQFF
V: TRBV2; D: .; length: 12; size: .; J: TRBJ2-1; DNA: TGTGCCAGCCGGCTAGCCGTTGTGGAGCAGTTCTTC; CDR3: CASRLAVVEQFF
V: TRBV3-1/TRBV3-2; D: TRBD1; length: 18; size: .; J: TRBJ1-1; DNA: TGTGCCAGCAGCCAAGGGGACAGGGGGTACCTGGGGAACACTGAAGCTTTCTTT; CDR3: CASSQGDRGYLGNTEAFF
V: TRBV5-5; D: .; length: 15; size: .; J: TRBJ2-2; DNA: TGTGCCAGCAGCTTGGACCCGGGCTGGGACGGGGAGCTGTTTTTT; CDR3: CASSLDPGWDGELFF
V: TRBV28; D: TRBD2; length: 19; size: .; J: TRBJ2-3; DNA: TGTGCCAGCAGTAGTACTATATACCGACTAGCGTATCAAACAGATACGCAGTATTTT; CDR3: CASSSTIYRLAYQTDTQYF
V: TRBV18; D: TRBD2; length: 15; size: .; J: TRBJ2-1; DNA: TGTGCCAGCTCACCAGCGGGAGTTACGGGCAATGAGCAGTTCTTC; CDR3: CASSPAGVTGNEQFF
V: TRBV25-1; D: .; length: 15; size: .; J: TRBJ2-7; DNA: TGTGCCAGCAGTTCCTATGACAGCTTCTCCTACGAGCAGTACTTC; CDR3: CASSSYDSFSYEQYF
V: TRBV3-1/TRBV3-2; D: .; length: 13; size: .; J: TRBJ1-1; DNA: TGTGCCAGCAGCCAAGGGGAATACACTGAAGCTTTCTTT; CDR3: CASSQGEYTEAFF
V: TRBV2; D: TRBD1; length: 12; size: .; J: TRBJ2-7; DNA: TGTGCCAGCAGGAGCGATGGGACAGGGGCGTACTTC; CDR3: CASRSDGTGAYF
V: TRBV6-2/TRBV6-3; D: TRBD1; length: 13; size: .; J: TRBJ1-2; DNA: TGTGCCAGCAGTCCCGGGACAGACTATGGCTACACCTTC; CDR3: CASSPGTDYGYTF
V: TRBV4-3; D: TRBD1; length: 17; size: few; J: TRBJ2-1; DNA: TGCGCCAGCAGCCAAGGGAGAGGGACAGGGCTCTACAATGAGCAGTTCTTC; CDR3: CASSQGRGTGLYNEQFF
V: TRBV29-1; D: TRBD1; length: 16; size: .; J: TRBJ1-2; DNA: TGCAGCGCGTCGGGCTCGTCAGGGGGACGGAACTATGGCTACACCTTC; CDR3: CSASGSSGGRNYGYTF
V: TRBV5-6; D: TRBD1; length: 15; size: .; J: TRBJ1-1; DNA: TGTGCCAGCAGCCTCGTGACAGGGTATGGGACTGAAGCTTTCTTT; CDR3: CASSLVTGYGTEAFF
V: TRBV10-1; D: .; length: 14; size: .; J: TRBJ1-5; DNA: TGCGCCAGCATTGAATGGTTGGGGTCTCAGCCCCAGCATTTT; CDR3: CASIEWLGSQPQHF
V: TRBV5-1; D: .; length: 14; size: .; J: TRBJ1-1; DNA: TGCGCCAGCAGCCAACGTACAGAGAACACTGAAGCTTTCTTT; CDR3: CASSQRTENTEAFF
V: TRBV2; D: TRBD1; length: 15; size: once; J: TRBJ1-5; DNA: TGTGCCAGCAGTGAAGGTTCAGGGGGCGACCAGCCCCAGCATTTT; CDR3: CASSEGSGGDQPQHF
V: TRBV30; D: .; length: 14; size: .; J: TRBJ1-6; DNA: TGTGCCTGGAGTTTGGTGGGGGCGAATTCACCCCTCCACTTT; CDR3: CAWSLVGANSPLHF
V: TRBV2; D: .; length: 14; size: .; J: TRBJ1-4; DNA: TGTGCCAGCAGTGAGTACGTGCAGGGTGAAAAACTGTTTTTT; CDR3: CASSEYVQGEKLFF
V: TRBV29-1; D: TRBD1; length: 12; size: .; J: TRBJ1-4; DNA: TGCAGCGTAGGACAGGGATATGAAAAACTGTTTTTT; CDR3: CSVGQGYEKLFF
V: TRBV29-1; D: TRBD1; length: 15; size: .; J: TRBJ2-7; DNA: TGCAGCGTTGAATCCCGACAGGGGGCGAACTACGAGCAGTACTTC; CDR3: CSVESRQGANYEQYF
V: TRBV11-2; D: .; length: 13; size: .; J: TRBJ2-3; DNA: TGTGCCAGCAGCTTGAGGCTTGGAGATACGCAGTATTTT; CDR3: CASSLRLGDTQYF
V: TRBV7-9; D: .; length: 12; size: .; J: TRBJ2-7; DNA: TGTGCCAGCAACCATGAAGGGGACGAGCAGTACTTC; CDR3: CASNHEGDEQYF